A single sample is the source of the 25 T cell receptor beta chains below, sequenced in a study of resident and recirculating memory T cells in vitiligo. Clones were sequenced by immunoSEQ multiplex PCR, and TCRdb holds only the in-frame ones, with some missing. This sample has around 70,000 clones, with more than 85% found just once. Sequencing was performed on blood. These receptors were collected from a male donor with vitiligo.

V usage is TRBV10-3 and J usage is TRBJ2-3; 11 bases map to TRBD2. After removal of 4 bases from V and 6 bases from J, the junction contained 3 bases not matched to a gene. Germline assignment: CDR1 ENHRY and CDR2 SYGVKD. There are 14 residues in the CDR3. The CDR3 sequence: CAISVAGGADTQYF. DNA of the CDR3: TGTGCCATCAGTGTAGCGGGGGGGGCGGATACGCAGTATTTT.

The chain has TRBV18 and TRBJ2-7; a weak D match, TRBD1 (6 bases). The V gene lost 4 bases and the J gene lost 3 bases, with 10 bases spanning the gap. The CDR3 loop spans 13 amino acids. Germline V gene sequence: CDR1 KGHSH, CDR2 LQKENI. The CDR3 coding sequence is TGTGCCAGCTCACTGGACAGATTCTACGAGCAGTACTTC. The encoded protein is CASSLDRFYEQYF.

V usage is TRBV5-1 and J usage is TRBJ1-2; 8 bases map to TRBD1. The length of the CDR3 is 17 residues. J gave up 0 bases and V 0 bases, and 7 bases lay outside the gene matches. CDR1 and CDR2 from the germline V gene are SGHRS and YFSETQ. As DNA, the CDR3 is TGCGCCAGCAGCTTGGATTTTCAGGGGGCTGCTAACTATGGCTACACCTTC. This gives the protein CASSLDFQGAANYGYTF.

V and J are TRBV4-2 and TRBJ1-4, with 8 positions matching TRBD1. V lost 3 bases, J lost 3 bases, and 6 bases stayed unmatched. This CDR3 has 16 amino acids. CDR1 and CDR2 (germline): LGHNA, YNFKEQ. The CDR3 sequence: CASSHGQGLANEKLFF. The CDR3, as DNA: TGTGCCAGCAGCCATGGACAGGGTCTGGCTAATGAAAAACTGTTTTTT.

CDR3 bases: TGTGCCAGCAGCCGGTACGGACAGGGGAGCTCCTACGAGCAGTACTTC. This gives the protein CASSRYGQGSSYEQYF. This sequence joins TRBV7-9 and TRBJ2-7, with TRBD1 identical over 9 bases. Germline trimming cut 5 bases from V and 0 bases from J; bases unmatched to any gene: 8. Germline CDR1 reads SEHNR; CDR2 reads FQNEAQ (reference sequence). The CDR3 consists of 16 residues. Variable domain in full (rest from reference TRBV7-9 and TRBJ2-7): DTGVSQNPRHKITKRGQNVTFRCDPISEHNRLYWYRQTLGQGPEFLTYFQNEAQLEKSRLLSDRFSAERPKGSFSTLEIQRTEQGDSAMYLCASSRYGQGSSYEQYFGPGTRLTVT.

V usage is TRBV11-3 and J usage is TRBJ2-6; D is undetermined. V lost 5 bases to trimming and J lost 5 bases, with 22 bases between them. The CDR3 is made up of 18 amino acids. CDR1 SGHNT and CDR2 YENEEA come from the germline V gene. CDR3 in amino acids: CASSDRESRQSRANVLTF. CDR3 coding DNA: TGTGCCAGCAGCGATAGAGAATCTCGACAAAGTCGGGCCAACGTCCTGACTTTC.

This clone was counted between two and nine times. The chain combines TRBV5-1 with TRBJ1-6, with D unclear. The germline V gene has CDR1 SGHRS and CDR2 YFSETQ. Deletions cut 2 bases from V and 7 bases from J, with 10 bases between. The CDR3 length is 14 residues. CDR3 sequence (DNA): TGCGCCAGCAGCTTTGGGCCGGGGAATTCACCCCTCCACTTT. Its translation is CASSFGPGNSPLHF.

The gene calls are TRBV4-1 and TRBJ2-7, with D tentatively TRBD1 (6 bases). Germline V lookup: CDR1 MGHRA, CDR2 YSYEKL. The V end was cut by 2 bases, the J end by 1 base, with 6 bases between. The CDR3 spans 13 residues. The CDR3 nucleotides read TGCGCCAGCAGCCAAACAGGGTCCTACGAGCAGTACTTC. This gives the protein CASSQTGSYEQYF.

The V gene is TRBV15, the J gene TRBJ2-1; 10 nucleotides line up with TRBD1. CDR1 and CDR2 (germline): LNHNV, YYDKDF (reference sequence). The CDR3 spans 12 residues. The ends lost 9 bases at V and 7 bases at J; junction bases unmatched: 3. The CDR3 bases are TGTGCCACTGGGACAGGGGTGAATGAGCAGTTCTTC. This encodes CATGTGVNEQFF.

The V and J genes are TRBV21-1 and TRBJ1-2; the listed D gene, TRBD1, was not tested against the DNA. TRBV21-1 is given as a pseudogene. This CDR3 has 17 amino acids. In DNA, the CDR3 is TGTGCCAGCAGCAGTGCTGGCAGGCCGCTATCGTACTATGGCTACACCTTC. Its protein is CASSSAGRPLSYYGYTF.

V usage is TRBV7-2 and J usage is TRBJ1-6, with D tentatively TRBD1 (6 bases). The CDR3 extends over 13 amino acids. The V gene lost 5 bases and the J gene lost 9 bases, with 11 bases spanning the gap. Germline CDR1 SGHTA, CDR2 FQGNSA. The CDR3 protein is CASSLNRVSPLHF. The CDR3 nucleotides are TGTGCCAGCAGCCTAAACAGGGTTTCACCCCTCCACTTT.

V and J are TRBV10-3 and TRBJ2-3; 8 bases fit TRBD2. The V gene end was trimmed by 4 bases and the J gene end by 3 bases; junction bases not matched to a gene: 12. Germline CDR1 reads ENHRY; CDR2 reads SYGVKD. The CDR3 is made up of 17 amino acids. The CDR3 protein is CAISGAGERPRTDTQYF. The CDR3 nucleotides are TGTGCCATCAGTGGAGCGGGGGAGCGCCCAAGGACAGATACGCAGTATTTT.

CDR3 sequence (DNA): TGTGCCAGCACCAGGACTAATCAAGAGACCCAGTACTTC. Translating it yields CASTRTNQETQYF. This rearrangement joins TRBV6-5 to TRBJ2-5, with a tentative D call TRBD2 (6 bases). The V end was cut by 7 bases, the J end by 2 bases, with 11 bases between. Germline CDR1 MNHEY, CDR2 SVGAGI. The CDR3 extends over 13 amino acids.

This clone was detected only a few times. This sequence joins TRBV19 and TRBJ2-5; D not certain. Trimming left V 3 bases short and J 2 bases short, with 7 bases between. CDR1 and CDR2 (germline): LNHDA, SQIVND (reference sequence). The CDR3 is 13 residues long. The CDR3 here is CASSIGRQETQYF. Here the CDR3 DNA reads TGTGCCAGTAGTATCGGTAGACAAGAGACCCAGTACTTC.

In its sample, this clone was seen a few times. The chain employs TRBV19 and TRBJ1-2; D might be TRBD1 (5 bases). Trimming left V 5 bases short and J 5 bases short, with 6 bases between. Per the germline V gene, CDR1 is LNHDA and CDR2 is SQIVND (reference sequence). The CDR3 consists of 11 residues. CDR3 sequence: CASSQGYGYTF. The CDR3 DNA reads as TGTGCCAGTAGTCAGGGTTATGGCTACACCTTC.

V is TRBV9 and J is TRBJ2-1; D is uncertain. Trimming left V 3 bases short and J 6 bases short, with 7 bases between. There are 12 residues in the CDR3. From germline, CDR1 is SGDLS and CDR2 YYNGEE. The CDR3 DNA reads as TGTGCCAGCAGCGCCCTAGGCAATGAGCAGTTCTTC. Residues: CASSALGNEQFF.

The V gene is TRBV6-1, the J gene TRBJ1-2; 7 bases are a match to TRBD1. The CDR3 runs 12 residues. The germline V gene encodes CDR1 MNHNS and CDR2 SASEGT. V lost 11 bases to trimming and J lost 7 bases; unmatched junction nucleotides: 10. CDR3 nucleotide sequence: TGTGCCGCCAGACCGGACAGGCCTGGCTACACCTTC. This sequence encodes CAARPDRPGYTF.

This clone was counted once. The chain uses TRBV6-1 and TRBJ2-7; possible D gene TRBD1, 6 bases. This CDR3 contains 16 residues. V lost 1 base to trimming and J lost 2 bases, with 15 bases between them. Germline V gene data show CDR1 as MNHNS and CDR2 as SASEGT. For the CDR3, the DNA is TGTGCCAGCAGTGAAGTGGAATGGGGGCCCGCCTACGAGCAGTACTTC. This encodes CASSEVEWGPAYEQYF.

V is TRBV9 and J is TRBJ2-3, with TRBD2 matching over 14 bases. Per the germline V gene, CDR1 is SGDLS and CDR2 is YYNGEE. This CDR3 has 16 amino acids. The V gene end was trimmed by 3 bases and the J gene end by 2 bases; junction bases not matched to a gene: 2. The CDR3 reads CASSETSGGDTDTQYF. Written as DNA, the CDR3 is TGTGCCAGCAGCGAGACTAGCGGGGGGGACACAGATACGCAGTATTTT.

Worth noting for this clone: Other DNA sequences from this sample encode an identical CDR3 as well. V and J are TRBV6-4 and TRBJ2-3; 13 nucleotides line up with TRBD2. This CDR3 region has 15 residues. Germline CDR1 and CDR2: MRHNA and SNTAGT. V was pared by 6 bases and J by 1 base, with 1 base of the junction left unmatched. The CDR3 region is CASSGTSGGTDTQYF. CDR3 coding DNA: TGTGCCAGCAGCGGGACTAGCGGGGGCACAGATACGCAGTATTTT.

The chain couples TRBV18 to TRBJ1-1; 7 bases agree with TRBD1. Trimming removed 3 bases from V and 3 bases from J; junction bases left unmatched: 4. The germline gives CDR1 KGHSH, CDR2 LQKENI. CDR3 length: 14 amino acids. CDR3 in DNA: TGTGCCAGCTCACCCTCCAGGGGGGACACTGAAGCTTTCTTT. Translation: CASSPSRGDTEAFF.

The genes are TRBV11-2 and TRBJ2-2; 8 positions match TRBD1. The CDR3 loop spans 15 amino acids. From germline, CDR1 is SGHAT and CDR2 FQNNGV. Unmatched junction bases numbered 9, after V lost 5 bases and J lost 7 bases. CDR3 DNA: TGTGCCAGCAGCCCCATACAGGGGGTCGGCGGGGAGCTGTTTTTT. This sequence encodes CASSPIQGVGGELFF.

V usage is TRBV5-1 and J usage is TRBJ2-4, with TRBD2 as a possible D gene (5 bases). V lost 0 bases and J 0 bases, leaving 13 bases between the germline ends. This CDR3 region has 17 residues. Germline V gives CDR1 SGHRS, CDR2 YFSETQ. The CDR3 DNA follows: TGCGCCAGCAGCTTGGCGGAGGAGAGACTAGCCAAAAACATTCAGTACTTC. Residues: CASSLAEERLAKNIQYF.

In DNA, the CDR3 is TGTGCCAGCACCCTTAGGGGGGGTGGCAATCAGCCCCAGCATTTT. Its translation: CASTLRGGGNQPQHF. This chain joins TRBV27 and TRBJ1-5, with a possible D match to TRBD1 (6 bases). The CDR3 covers 15 residues. The germline CDR1 and CDR2 sequences are MNHEY and SMNVEV (reference sequence). Trimming took 7 bases from V and 2 from J, leaving 15 bases between them.

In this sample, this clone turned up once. CDR3 DNA: TGTGCCAGTAGACCGGGACTCCTTAAGCCCCAGCATTTT. Its protein is CASRPGLLKPQHF. V and J are TRBV19 and TRBJ1-5, with D possibly matching TRBD1 (5 bases). Germline loops: CDR1 LNHDA, CDR2 SQIVND (reference sequence). The CDR3 runs to 13 residues. V was shortened by 6 bases and J by 8 bases, with 14 bases between the two germline ends.